Given below is one T cell receptor (beta chain) in context. Its antigen is unknown. This record belongs to a study of graft-versus-host responses after intestinal transplantation. Study details: Induction with anti-thymocyte globulin, then tacrolimus and steroids for about 3 years, was given to all recipients.

Study-wide findings and caveats: Present in recipient marrow, GvH clones included some that appeared first in ileum or blood. Within allografts, high graft-versus-host to host-versus-graft clonal ratios were seen among patients with graft-donor T cell macrochimerism.

The method was immunoSEQ multiplex PCR; TCRdb's version includes in-frame clones alone and lacks a portion of them. The repertoire consists of tens of thousands of clones, with roughly 91% occurring once and the leading ten covering over 0.095%. This clonotype was sampled from a human donor who received an intestinal transplant. The sample here was unstimulated CD4+ T cells sorted from spleen or lymph node cells, taken before intestinal transplant.

The CDR3 DNA is TGTGCCAGCAGTTCCCGACAGGGTGTGGGTACGCAGTATTTT. This codes for CASSSRQGVGTQYF. The rearrangement uses TRBV6-5 and TRBJ2-3, with 7 bases matching TRBD1. V gave up 4 bases and J gave up 8 bases; unmatched junction bases: 9. CDR1 and CDR2 (germline): MNHEY, SVGAGI. This CDR3 comprises 14 residues.